A selection of T cell receptor beta chains follows, all from one sample in a study of PD-L1 blockade in urothelial cancer. Some clones are missing from TCRdb's copy, which holds only in-frame ones; the method was immunoSEQ multiplex PCR. The data hold about 100,000 clones, with 91% observed a single time. Specimen: PBMCs, collected around atezolizumab (anti-PD-L1) treatment. The receptors were sampled from an elderly woman with urothelial cancer. Each CDR3 is given with its conserved first and last residue. Fields, in order: D gene, clone size, V gene, J gene, CDR3 protein, CDR3 DNA. The D gene is left open where the match is weak. The listing skips clone size in some rows; elsewhere it reads once, few, many or a size class.

D: NA
size: NA
V: TRBV7-8
J: TRBJ1-5
CDR3: CASSEVTGSQPQHF
DNA: TGTGCCAGCAGCGAAGTAACAGGCTCCCAGCCCCAGCATTTT

D: TRBD2
size: NA
V: TRBV5-1
J: TRBJ2-2
CDR3: CASSRTSGRPGELFF
DNA: TGCGCCAGCAGCCGGACTAGCGGGAGACCCGGGGAGCTGTTTTTT

D: NA
size: NA
V: TRBV28
J: TRBJ2-7
CDR3: CASVRSRSLYEQYF
DNA: TGTGCCAGCGTCAGATCGAGGTCACTCTACGAGCAGTACTTC

D: NA
size: NA
V: TRBV7-8
J: TRBJ2-1
CDR3: CASSLGDIDEQFF
DNA: TGTGCCAGCAGCTTAGGCGACATTGATGAGCAGTTCTTC

D: NA
size: NA
V: TRBV27
J: TRBJ1-4
CDR3: CASSNWSNEKLFF
DNA: TGTGCCAGCAGTAACTGGTCTAATGAAAAACTGTTTTTT

D: NA
size: NA
V: TRBV5-6
J: TRBJ2-2
CDR3: CASSVSGSRTGELFF
DNA: TGTGCCAGCAGCGTGTCGGGGAGTCGGACCGGGGAGCTGTTTTTT

D: TRBD1
size: few
V: TRBV6-5
J: TRBJ1-1
CDR3: CASRPTGYTEAFF
DNA: TGTGCCAGCAGGCCGACAGGGTACACTGAAGCTTTCTTT

D: NA
size: NA
V: TRBV7-3
J: TRBJ2-7
CDR3: CASIRAAEQYF
DNA: TGTGCCAGCATCAGGGCTGCCGAGCAGTACTTC

D: NA
size: NA
V: TRBV2
J: TRBJ2-7
CDR3: CASSGHYEQYF
DNA: TGTGCCAGCAGTGGGCACTACGAGCAGTACTTC

D: TRBD1
size: few
V: TRBV20-1
J: TRBJ1-2
CDR3: CSAQDRDGYTF
DNA: TGCAGTGCTCAGGACAGGGATGGCTACACCTTC

D: NA
size: NA
V: TRBV9
J: TRBJ1-2
CDR3: CASSQTGDTRSGYTF
DNA: TGTGCCAGCAGCCAGACCGGGGACACGCGTTCAGGCTACACCTTC

D: NA
size: NA
V: TRBV7-8
J: TRBJ1-2
CDR3: CASSLAPQGGYTF
DNA: TGTGCCAGCAGCTTAGCCCCCCAGGGCGGCTACACCTTC

D: NA
size: NA
V: TRBV20-1
J: TRBJ1-3
CDR3: CSQGSGNTIYF
DNA: TGCAGCCAGGGTTCCGGAAACACCATATATTTT

D: TRBD1
size: NA
V: TRBV9
J: TRBJ2-3
CDR3: CASSEPTGASTDTQYF
DNA: TGTGCCAGCAGCGAGCCCACAGGGGCGAGCACAGATACGCAGTATTTT

D: NA
size: few
V: TRBV6-1
J: TRBJ1-2
CDR3: CASSGINEAGYTF
DNA: TGTGCCAGCAGCGGGATTAACGAGGCTGGCTACACCTTC

D: NA
size: NA
V: TRBV4-2
J: TRBJ1-1
CDR3: CASSQDRGRGNTEAFF
DNA: TGTGCCAGCAGCCAAGATCGGGGGAGGGGGAACACTGAAGCTTTCTTT

D: NA
size: NA
V: TRBV6-6
J: TRBJ2-7
CDR3: CASSRQGSYEQYF
DNA: TGTGCCAGCAGCAGACAAGGCTCCTACGAGCAGTACTTC

D: NA
size: NA
V: TRBV5-1
J: TRBJ2-7
CDR3: CASRGGTLSYEQYF
DNA: TGCGCCAGCAGGGGCGGGACTCTCTCCTACGAGCAGTACTTC

D: TRBD1
size: NA
V: TRBV5-1
J: TRBJ1-1
CDR3: CASSWIGQGDTEAFF
DNA: TGCGCCAGCAGCTGGATCGGACAGGGGGACACTGAAGCTTTCTTT

D: TRBD1
size: NA
V: TRBV28
J: TRBJ2-2
CDR3: CASSLPGQSTGELFF
DNA: TGTGCCAGCAGTTTGCCGGGACAGAGCACCGGGGAGCTGTTTTTT

D: NA
size: NA
V: TRBV27
J: TRBJ2-5
CDR3: CASSSQLRAGQQETQYF
DNA: TGTGCCAGCAGTTCCCAGTTACGAGCGGGACAACAAGAGACCCAGTACTTC

D: NA
size: few
V: TRBV5-6
J: TRBJ1-4
CDR3: CASSRYGATNEKLFF
DNA: TGTGCCAGCAGCCGCTATGGAGCAACTAATGAAAAACTGTTTTTT

D: TRBD2
size: once
V: TRBV15
J: TRBJ2-1
CDR3: CATSRDLKGLVGEQFF
DNA: TGTGCCACCAGCAGAGATCTGAAGGGACTAGTAGGTGAGCAGTTCTTC

D: NA
size: NA
V: TRBV10-3
J: TRBJ2-4
CDR3: CAISETRGGGNIQYF
DNA: TGTGCCATCAGTGAGACCCGAGGGGGGGGGAACATTCAGTACTTC

D: TRBD2
size: NA
V: TRBV5-1
J: TRBJ2-3
CDR3: CASTSGSNTDTQYF
DNA: TGCGCCAGCACTAGCGGGAGTAACACAGATACGCAGTATTTT

D: TRBD1
size: NA
V: TRBV6-4
J: TRBJ1-1
CDR3: CASSLEGQGNAEAFF
DNA: TGTGCCAGCAGCCTCGAAGGACAGGGCAACGCTGAAGCTTTCTTT

D: NA
size: NA
V: TRBV9
J: TRBJ2-3
CDR3: CASSVQGNRGDTQYF
DNA: TGTGCCAGCAGCGTACAGGGGAATAGAGGAGATACGCAGTATTTT

D: TRBD1
size: once
V: TRBV10-2
J: TRBJ1-5
CDR3: CASSEGRGFQPQHF
DNA: TGCGCCAGCAGTGAGGGCAGGGGGTTTCAGCCCCAGCATTTT

D: TRBD1
size: NA
V: TRBV18
J: TRBJ2-1
CDR3: CASYPGQGDNEQFF
DNA: TGTGCCAGTTACCCGGGACAGGGGGACAATGAGCAGTTCTTC

D: NA
size: few
V: TRBV15
J: TRBJ1-4
CDR3: CATTDHDRSGEKLFF
DNA: TGTGCCACCACCGACCACGACAGGTCAGGTGAAAAACTGTTTTTT

D: TRBD1
size: NA
V: TRBV27
J: TRBJ2-4
CDR3: CASKSSRGQWDIQYF
DNA: TGTGCCAGCAAGAGTTCCAGGGGGCAATGGGACATTCAGTACTTC

D: NA
size: NA
V: TRBV28
J: TRBJ1-2
CDR3: CASSLGGVSYTF
DNA: TGTGCCAGCAGTTTGGGCGGGGTAAGCTACACCTTC

D: NA
size: NA
V: TRBV6-1
J: TRBJ2-5
CDR3: CASSEGALAVGGQETQYF
DNA: TGTGCCAGCAGTGAAGGTGCCCTAGCTGTAGGCGGGCAAGAGACCCAGTACTTC

D: NA
size: once
V: TRBV6-5
J: TRBJ2-7
CDR3: CASSYSSGAYEQYF
DNA: TGTGCCAGCAGTTACTCCAGCGGAGCCTACGAGCAGTACTTC

D: NA
size: NA
V: TRBV7-9
J: TRBJ1-3
CDR3: CASSLVGGGNSGNTIYF
DNA: TGTGCCAGCAGCTTAGTAGGAGGCGGTAACTCTGGAAACACCATATATTTT

D: NA
size: once
V: TRBV28
J: TRBJ2-1
CDR3: CASGGYNEQFF
DNA: TGTGCCTCAGGGGGGTACAATGAGCAGTTCTTC

D: TRBD2
size: NA
V: TRBV5-4
J: TRBJ2-7
CDR3: CASSRELAESYEQYF
DNA: TGTGCCAGCAGCCGGGAACTAGCGGAGTCCTACGAGCAGTACTTC

D: TRBD1
size: NA
V: TRBV18
J: TRBJ2-1
CDR3: CASSMNPGTGINEQFF
DNA: TGTGCCAGCTCAATGAATCCCGGGACAGGGATAAATGAGCAGTTCTTC

D: TRBD2
size: NA
V: TRBV19
J: TRBJ2-7
CDR3: CATAPSGSIYEQYF
DNA: TGTGCCACCGCCCCTAGCGGGAGTATCTACGAGCAGTACTTC

D: TRBD2
size: NA
V: TRBV7-9
J: TRBJ2-5
CDR3: CASSFSGLAGGETQYF
DNA: TGTGCCAGCAGCTTCTCCGGACTAGCGGGAGGTGAGACCCAGTACTTC

D: TRBD2
size: NA
V: TRBV18
J: TRBJ2-3
CDR3: CASSPAVAGVTDTQYF
DNA: TGTGCCAGCTCACCAGCGGTAGCGGGAGTAACAGATACGCAGTATTTT

D: NA
size: NA
V: TRBV27
J: TRBJ1-1
CDR3: CASSVIPRGGVNTEAFF
DNA: TGTGCCAGCAGTGTTATCCCTCGGGGGGGGGTGAACACTGAAGCTTTCTTT

D: TRBD1
size: NA
V: TRBV15
J: TRBJ1-2
CDR3: CATSRDTGGYGYTF
DNA: TGTGCCACCAGCAGAGATACAGGGGGCTATGGCTACACCTTC

D: NA
size: NA
V: TRBV2
J: TRBJ2-7
CDR3: CASSRDRFYEQYF
DNA: TGTGCCAGCAGTCGTGACAGGTTCTACGAGCAGTACTTC

D: NA
size: once
V: TRBV6-1
J: TRBJ1-4
CDR3: CASSDTGLANEKLFF
DNA: TGTGCCAGCAGTGATACAGGGCTTGCGAATGAAAAACTGTTTTTT

D: NA
size: NA
V: TRBV19
J: TRBJ1-1
CDR3: CASSIRRGMGTEAFF
DNA: TGTGCCAGTAGTATAAGGAGGGGAATGGGCACTGAAGCTTTCTTT

D: NA
size: once
V: TRBV18
J: TRBJ2-7
CDR3: CASSPPSPNSYEQYF
DNA: TGTGCCAGCTCACCACCGAGCCCAAACTCCTACGAGCAGTACTTC

D: NA
size: NA
V: TRBV28
J: TRBJ2-2
CDR3: CATSSPGLRNTGELFF
DNA: TGTGCCACGAGTTCCCCGGGACTCAGGAACACCGGGGAGCTGTTTTTT

D: NA
size: NA
V: TRBV5-1
J: TRBJ1-4
CDR3: CASSLGQKSNEKLFF
DNA: TGCGCCAGCAGCTTGGGGCAAAAGTCTAATGAAAAACTGTTTTTT

D: NA
size: NA
V: TRBV5-6
J: TRBJ2-6
CDR3: CASSPSGSGANVLTF
DNA: TGTGCCAGCAGCCCCTCAGGGTCTGGGGCCAACGTCCTGACTTTC

D: TRBD2
size: NA
V: TRBV4-1
J: TRBJ2-5
CDR3: CASSQLAGVETQYF
DNA: TGCGCCAGCAGCCAGCTAGCGGGAGTAGAGACCCAGTACTTC